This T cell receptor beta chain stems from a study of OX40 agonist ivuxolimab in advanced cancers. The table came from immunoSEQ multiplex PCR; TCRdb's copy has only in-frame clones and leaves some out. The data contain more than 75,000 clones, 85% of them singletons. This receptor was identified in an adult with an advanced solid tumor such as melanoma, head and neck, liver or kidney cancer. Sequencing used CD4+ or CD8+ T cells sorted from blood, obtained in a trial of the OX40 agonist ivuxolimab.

CDR3 DNA sequence: TGTGCCAGCAGTTTACGGACTGGGTTCTACGAGCAGTACTTC. As protein: CASSLRTGFYEQYF. V and J are TRBV28 and TRBJ2-7, with D perhaps matching TRBD2 (5 bases). Per germline, CDR1 MDHEN and CDR2 SYDVKM. The CDR3 extends over 14 amino acids. Trimming stripped 2 bases from V and 3 bases from J, with 11 bases between.